The TCR beta chain described here comes from a study of OX40 agonist ivuxolimab in advanced cancers. For the study at large: The patients got ivuxolimab, which is an agonistic anti-OX40 (CD134) antibody.

Study conclusions and caveats: On average, a greater number of expanded clones characterised CD8+ T cells relative to CD4+.

Of note for this clone: The antigen remains undetermined.

TCRdb's table, derived via immunoSEQ multiplex PCR, lists solely in-frame clones and lacks some. The sample holds 45,000 to 50,000 clones, roughly 93% seen once. The CDR3 contains 14 residues. V gave up 5 bases and J gave up 2 bases; unmatched junction bases: 4. Germline CDR1 reads SGHVS; CDR2 reads FNYEAQ. This clonotype originated in an adult with an advanced solid tumor such as melanoma, head and neck, liver or kidney cancer. The rearrangement links TRBV7-6 to TRBJ2-3; 7 nucleotides agree with TRBD1. Sequencing was performed on CD4+ or CD8+ T cells sorted from blood, taken in a trial of the OX40 agonist ivuxolimab. CDR3 protein: CASSLGTATDTQYF. The CDR3 DNA reads as TGTGCCAGCAGCCTAGGGACAGCCACAGATACGCAGTATTTT.